This entry lists 4 T cell receptor beta chains sequenced from one sample in a study of a mutant IDH1 vaccine in newly diagnosed glioma (dated by TCRdb to the early 2020s). These receptors have no identified antigens. The time point label here, explained by the study, means: week 35, safety follow-up. A 20-mer mutant IDH1 peptide at 300 micrograms in Montanide made up each vaccine dose, which was injected subcutaneously together with topical imiquimod. Library construction relied on the immunoSEQ multiplex PCR assay. What TCRdb holds here is the immuneACCESS table cut down to in-frame rearrangements. Part of the clones is not present; checked against another copy, under half of the missing clones reflect an unresolved V gene, and the others are unexplained. The sample table shows 60,000 or so clones, and approximately 80% are seen once. The ten largest clones take up 4% to 5% of the sample. Sequenced here: PBMCs, sampled from a glioma patient whose treatment included an IDH1 peptide vaccine. These receptor sequences come from a man aged 25 to 40 with glioma.

This clone has a handful of counts. The V gene is TRBV10-2, the J gene TRBJ2-3; D is possibly TRBD2 (6 bases). The length of the CDR3 is 16 residues. Trimming shortened V by 5 bases and J by 0 bases, and 15 bases separated the two germline ends. Germline V gene data show CDR1 as WSHSY and CDR2 as SAAADI. CDR3: CASSRTTGTSTDTQYF. In DNA, the CDR3 is TGCGCCAGCAGTCGGACGACCGGGACTAGCACAGATACGCAGTATTTT.

The V gene is TRBV7-6, the J gene TRBJ1-5; D remains unclear. Germline V gene sequence: CDR1 SGHVS, CDR2 FNYEAQ. The CDR3 is made up of 15 amino acids. Deletions cut 0 bases from V and 3 bases from J, with 9 bases between. CDR3 loop: CASSLAAGFNQPQHF. The CDR3 DNA sequence: TGTGCCAGCAGCTTAGCGGCAGGTTTCAATCAGCCCCAGCATTTT.

The chain employs TRBV7-8 and TRBJ1-3; D not resolved. CDR3 length equals 15 residues. Trimming shortened V by 1 base and J by 4 bases, and 11 bases separated the two germline ends. CDR1 and CDR2 from the germline V gene are SGHVS and FQNEAQ. The DNA for the CDR3 is TGTGCCAGCAGCTTAGTTACAAAGCTGGGAAACACCATATATTTT. Amino acids: CASSLVTKLGNTIYF.

The rearrangement joins TRBV20-1 to TRBJ2-5; D gene unclear. Germline V CDR1 and CDR2: DFQATT, SNEGSKA (reference sequence). The length of the CDR3 is 10 residues. V shed 3 bases and J shed 5 bases, with 4 bases lying between them. This chain's CDR3 is CSASLETQYF. In DNA form, the CDR3 reads TGCAGTGCTAGTCTCGAGACCCAGTACTTC.